This entry lists 14 T cell receptor beta chains sequenced from one sample in a study of cytomegalovirus exposure and HLA in healthy donors. Primers for the PCR totalled 60 Vbeta and 13 Jbeta. The protocol was immunoSEQ multiplex PCR, while the TCRdb copy is restricted to in-frame clones and leaves out a portion. This table has 85,000 to 100,000 clones, less than 70% appearing once. Specimen: PBMCs. The receptors were sampled from a man aged 45-65 years in good health and CMV-seronegative.

This rearrangement joins TRBV5-8 to TRBJ1-5; D gene ambiguous. V lost 1 base to trimming and J lost 10 bases, with 15 bases between them. The CDR3 is 14 amino acids. Germline values: CDR1 SGHTS, CDR2 YDEGEE. This chain's CDR3 is CASSLSLYGHPQHF. CDR3 DNA sequence: TGTGCCAGCAGCTTGTCCCTGTATGGGCATCCCCAGCATTTT. The variable domain in full, completed from reference TRBV5-8 and TRBJ1-5, reads EAGVTQSPTHLIKTRGQQATLRCSPISGHTSVYWYQQALGLGLQFLLWYDEGEERNRGNFPPRFSGRQFPNYSSELNVNALELEDSALYLCASSLSLYGHPQHFGDGTRLSIL.

CDR3 residues: CAWSVRGRVGIQYF. The CDR3 DNA follows: TGTGCCTGGAGTGTAAGGGGGAGGGTAGGCATTCAGTACTTC. J is TRBJ2-4 and V is TRBV30; tentatively, D is TRBD2 (7 bases). Trimming shortened V by 0 bases and J by 9 bases, and 15 bases separated the two germline ends. This CDR3 region has 14 residues. Germline CDR1 reads GTSNPN; CDR2 reads SVGIG (reference sequence).

The chain links TRBV21-1 to TRBJ2-7; TRBD1 is the table's D call and was not checked against the DNA. TRBV21-1 is an annotated pseudogene. This CDR3 region has 14 residues. This chain's CDR3 is CATLGQGMVYEQYF. CDR3 in DNA: TGTGCCACCCTGGGACAGGGTATGGTCTACGAGCAGTACTTC.

This clone was picked up a small number of times. The chain joins TRBV28 to TRBJ1-2; 9 nucleotides line up with TRBD1. The CDR3 length is 15 residues. CDR1 MDHEN and CDR2 SYDVKM come from the germline V gene. Trimming cost V 8 bases and J 4 bases; bases outside gene matches: 11. CDR3 DNA sequence: TGTGCCAGCCTCTCACAGGGGGCGGATCCCTATGGCTACACCTTC. It translates to CASLSQGADPYGYTF.

This chain links TRBV9 with TRBJ2-1; maybe TRBD2 (6 bases). The germline CDR1 and CDR2 sequences are SGDLS and YYNGEE. The CDR3 covers 14 residues. V lost 3 bases to trimming and J lost 4 bases, with 11 bases between them. The CDR3 DNA is TGTGCCAGCAGCGCCCGGGACTTATACAATGAGCAGTTCTTC. It encodes CASSARDLYNEQFF.

The V call is TRBV27, the J call TRBJ1-4, with a weak D call TRBD1 (6 bases). The V gene lost 5 bases and the J gene lost 11 bases, with 18 bases spanning the gap. Looked up from germline, CDR1 is MNHEY and CDR2 is SMNVEV (reference sequence). The CDR3 loop spans 14 amino acids. As DNA, the CDR3 is TGTGCCAGCAGTGTTCTTCGACAGGCGGGCAAACTGTTTTTT. Translated, it gives CASSVLRQAGKLFF.

The CDR3 region has the DNA TGTGCCAGCACTTCAGCGGGGGGTTGGAATTCACCCCTCCACTTT. This codes for CASTSAGGWNSPLHF. The chain carries TRBV28 and TRBJ1-6; maybe TRBD1 (5 bases). Germline assignment: CDR1 MDHEN and CDR2 SYDVKM. CDR3 length: 15 residues. V was pared by 7 bases and J by 7 bases, with 17 bases between.

The rearrangement uses TRBV5-1 and TRBJ2-3; 9 bases line up with TRBD2. From germline, CDR1 is SGHRS and CDR2 YFSETQ. The J segment lost 5 bases and the V segment lost 0 bases, leaving 7 bases of the junction unmatched. CDR3 length: 16 amino acids. CDR3 sequence: CASSLASGGPRDTQYF. The DNA for the CDR3 is TGCGCCAGCAGCTTGGCCAGCGGGGGGCCTCGAGATACGCAGTATTTT. The whole variable domain, remainder taken from reference TRBV5-1 and TRBJ2-3, is KAGVTQTPRYLIKTRGQQVTLSCSPISGHRSVSWYQQTPGQGLQFLFEYFSETQRNKGNFPGRFSGRQFSNSRSEMNVSTLELGDSALYLCASSLASGGPRDTQYFGPGTRLTVL.

This sequence joins TRBV7-2 and TRBJ2-3, with D possibly being TRBD2 (6 bases). Trimming left V 6 bases short and J 2 bases short, with 12 bases between. CDR1 is SGHTA, CDR2 FQGNSA, per germline. CDR3 length: 14 amino acids. The chain's CDR3 is CASRRGGTTDTQYF. CDR3 nucleotides: TGTGCCAGCAGACGGGGCGGGACCACAGATACGCAGTATTTT.

This clone was detected a few times. The gene calls are TRBV5-1 and TRBJ2-3, with 8 positions matching TRBD2. There are 16 residues in the CDR3. With V trimmed by 4 bases and J by 1 base, 8 bases remained unmatched. Germline loops: CDR1 SGHRS, CDR2 YFSETQ. The CDR3 DNA reads TGCGCCAGCAGCCTGACTAGCGCCAAACGCACAGATACGCAGTATTTT. It specifies CASSLTSAKRTDTQYF.

V and J are TRBV12-2 and TRBJ2-3; TRBD2 was called by the table and not checked on the DNA. TRBV12-2 corresponds to a pseudogene. CDR3 length: 14 amino acids. The CDR3 sequence: CASRPVERVDTQYF. The CDR3 DNA sequence: TGTGCAAGTCGCCCCGTAGAGAGAGTTGATACGCAGTATTTT.

The CDR3 bases are TGCGCCAGCAGCTTTGGTAGCCCCACCGGGGAGCTGTTTTTT. Protein product: CASSFGSPTGELFF. This chain links TRBV5-1 with TRBJ2-2; no clear D gene. The CDR3 loop spans 14 amino acids. Trimming stripped 2 bases from V and 4 bases from J, with 9 bases between. Germline-derived CDR1 and CDR2 are SGHRS and YFSETQ.

This chain links TRBV6-4 with TRBJ2-7; TRBD2 matches 16 bases. The junction had 12 bases not matched to a gene; V was cut back by 7 bases and J by 6 bases. The CDR3 has 17 residues. CDR1 MRHNA and CDR2 SNTAGT come from the germline V gene. The CDR3 loop is CASILPGTSGRETEQYV. Here the CDR3 DNA reads TGTGCCAGCATTCTACCCGGGACTAGCGGGAGGGAGACCGAGCAGTACGTC.

The chain recombines TRBV7-3 with TRBJ2-7, with 7 bases identical to TRBD2. V was clipped by 2 bases and J by 3 bases; unmatched bases: 7. The CDR3 sequence is 15 residues long. Germline assignment: CDR1 SGHTA and CDR2 FQGTGA. DNA for the CDR3: TGTGCCAGCAGCTTAGACTCCGGGAGGCTCTACGAGCAGTACTTC. Translation gives CASSLDSGRLYEQYF.